The 12 T cell receptor beta chains reported below all come from one sample, sequenced in a study of blood T cell repertoires in COVID-19 (dated by TCRdb to the early 2020s). Libraries were prepared through the immunoSEQ multiplex PCR assay. TCRdb obtained this table from immuneACCESS and retained in-frame rearrangements with V and J assigned. These tables miss some clones; where compared with another copy, unresolved V genes account for less than half of the shortfall, and the remainder is unexplained. Within this sample are 130,000 or so clones, with around 81% of them counted one time only. About 8.4% of the sample lies in the top ten. Sequencing was performed on peripheral blood. The receptors shown here come from a woman aged 60-70 years with active or convalescent COVID-19.

V is TRBV5-6 and J is TRBJ2-7, with 7 bases lining up with TRBD1. With V trimmed by 3 bases and J by 7 bases, 10 bases remained unmatched. The length of the CDR3 is 14 residues. The germline V gene has CDR1 SGHDT and CDR2 YYEEEE. The CDR3 is CASSSLRQGWEQYV. CDR3 DNA sequence: TGTGCCAGCAGCTCACTTCGACAGGGCTGGGAGCAGTACGTC.

V and J are TRBV27 and TRBJ1-2; 7 bases align to TRBD1. Per the germline V gene, CDR1 is MNHEY and CDR2 is SMNVEV (reference sequence). The CDR3 runs 13 residues. V shed 8 bases and J 4 bases; nucleotides not matched to a gene: 7. The DNA of the CDR3 is TGTGCCAGCGGCCGACAGGGACTCTATGGCTACACCTTC. This sequence encodes CASGRQGLYGYTF.

This chain connects TRBV27 to TRBJ1-4; 7 nucleotides match TRBD1. CDR3 length: 14 residues. With 2 bases clipped from V and 8 bases from J, the junction kept 5 bases outside the gene matches. Germline CDR1 is MNHEY and CDR2 is SMNVEV (reference sequence). The CDR3: CASSLQGVGEKLFF. Here the CDR3 DNA reads TGTGCCAGCAGTTTACAGGGGGTGGGCGAAAAACTGTTTTTT.

CDR3 nucleotide sequence: TGTGCCAGCAGTTTATCGTACCCCGGGTCGTACAATGAGCAGTTCTTC. It encodes CASSLSYPGSYNEQFF. The gene calls are TRBV27 and TRBJ2-1; D is unclear. The V gene lost 0 bases and the J gene lost 4 bases, with 13 bases spanning the gap. The V gene's germline CDR1 is MNHEY and CDR2 SMNVEV (reference sequence). This CDR3 is built from 16 residues.

V is TRBV29-1 and J is TRBJ2-7; 10 positions match TRBD2. Trimming cost V 0 bases and J 2 bases; bases outside gene matches: 4. The CDR3 spans 15 residues. The germline CDR1 and CDR2 sequences are SQVTM and ANQGSEA. CDR3 protein: CSVEDFTSGTYEQYF. The DNA of the CDR3 is TGCAGCGTTGAAGATTTCACTAGCGGGACCTACGAGCAGTACTTC.

V is TRBV7-3 and J is TRBJ1-6; D call uncertain. The CDR3 sequence is 13 residues long. The V and J ends lost 2 bases and 7 bases respectively, with 6 bases between them. CDR1 SGHTA and CDR2 FQGTGA come from the germline V gene. CDR3 coding DNA: TGTGCCAGCAGCTTAGACTGGAATTCACCCCTCCACTTT. This encodes CASSLDWNSPLHF. Combining the CDR3 with reference TRBV7-3 and TRBJ1-6 gives the whole variable domain GAGVSQTPSNKVTEKGKYVELRCDPISGHTALYWYRQSLGQGPEFLIYFQGTGAADDSGLPNDRFFAVRPEGSVSTLKIQRTERGDSAVYLCASSLDWNSPLHFGNGTRLTVT.

Here the CDR3 DNA reads TGTGCCAGCAGCGCCCGTCAGGGGGCTGGCACAGATACGCAGTATTTT. Translated, it gives CASSARQGAGTDTQYF. The chain employs TRBV9 and TRBJ2-3; 8 bases agree with TRBD1. The germline V gene has CDR1 SGDLS and CDR2 YYNGEE. The CDR3 runs 16 residues. J was trimmed by 1 base and V by 3 bases; bases with no gene match: 7.

As DNA, the CDR3 is TGTGCCAGCAGAGGGGGGCGGGAGATTGATACGCAGTATTTT. As protein: CASRGGREIDTQYF. The rearrangement joins TRBV28 to TRBJ2-3; D is perhaps TRBD2 (7 bases). V was clipped by 6 bases and J by 6 bases, with 16 bases between them. The CDR3 covers 14 residues. CDR1 is MDHEN and CDR2 is SYDVKM in the germline V gene.

This clone was seen a single time. The chain recombines TRBV10-3 with TRBJ2-1; D call uncertain. The CDR3 totals 15 residues. Looked up from germline, CDR1 is ENHRY and CDR2 is SYGVKD. The V and J ends lost 4 bases and 2 bases respectively, with 12 bases between them. The CDR3 is CAISGLSDTYNEQFF. The CDR3 DNA is TGTGCCATCAGTGGACTGTCAGATACCTACAATGAGCAGTTCTTC.

The chain employs TRBV27 and TRBJ1-6; 7 positions agree with TRBD1. V was clipped by 2 bases and J by 8 bases; unmatched bases: 6. The CDR3 totals 15 residues. The germline V gene has CDR1 MNHEY and CDR2 SMNVEV (reference sequence). CDR3 sequence (DNA): TGTGCCAGCAGTTTAAGGGACAGCAACTATTCACCCCTCCACTTT. It codes for CASSLRDSNYSPLHF.

The J gene is TRBJ1-1, the V gene TRBV25-1; weak D call: TRBD1 (5 bases). Deletions cut 5 bases from V and 3 bases from J, with 10 bases between. The CDR3 has 13 amino acids. Germline CDR1 is MGHDK and CDR2 is SYGVNS. The CDR3 nucleotides read TGTGCCAGCAGTCCTAAGGGGCACACTGAAGCTTTCTTT. This codes for CASSPKGHTEAFF.

This clone was seen a few times. This chain connects TRBV2 to TRBJ2-7; 7 nucleotides align to TRBD1. V lost 4 bases to trimming and J lost 6 bases; unmatched junction nucleotides: 6. Germline CDR1 is SNHLY and CDR2 is FYNNEI. The CDR3 is 13 amino acids. CDR3 sequence (DNA): TGTGCCAGCAGTGTGGGGACAGTGCCCGAGCAGTACGTC. This sequence encodes CASSVGTVPEQYV.